This T cell receptor beta chain came from a study of OX40 agonist ivuxolimab in advanced cancers. Produced via immunoSEQ multiplex PCR; TCRdb's table is partial and in-frame only. The data show tens of thousands of clones, around 82% seen once. The sequence derives from an adult with an advanced solid tumor such as melanoma, head and neck, liver or kidney cancer. Sequencing used CD4+ or CD8+ T cells sorted from blood, obtained in a trial of the OX40 agonist ivuxolimab.

The CDR3 protein is CASSFPGTANTGELFF. CDR3 DNA: TGTGCCAGCAGCTTTCCCGGGACAGCGAACACCGGGGAGCTGTTTTTT. The chain carries TRBV5-6 and TRBJ2-2; TRBD1 agrees at 7 bases. This CDR3 has 16 residues. With 2 bases clipped from V and 0 bases from J, the junction kept 4 bases outside the gene matches. Germline CDR1 SGHDT, CDR2 YYEEEE. Full variable domain (remainder filled in from reference TRBV5-6 and TRBJ2-2): DAGVTQSPTHLIKTRGQQVTLRCSPKSGHDTVSWYQQALGQGPQFIFQYYEEEERQRGNFPDRFSGHQFPNYSSELNVNALLLGDSALYLCASSFPGTANTGELFFGEGSRLTVL.